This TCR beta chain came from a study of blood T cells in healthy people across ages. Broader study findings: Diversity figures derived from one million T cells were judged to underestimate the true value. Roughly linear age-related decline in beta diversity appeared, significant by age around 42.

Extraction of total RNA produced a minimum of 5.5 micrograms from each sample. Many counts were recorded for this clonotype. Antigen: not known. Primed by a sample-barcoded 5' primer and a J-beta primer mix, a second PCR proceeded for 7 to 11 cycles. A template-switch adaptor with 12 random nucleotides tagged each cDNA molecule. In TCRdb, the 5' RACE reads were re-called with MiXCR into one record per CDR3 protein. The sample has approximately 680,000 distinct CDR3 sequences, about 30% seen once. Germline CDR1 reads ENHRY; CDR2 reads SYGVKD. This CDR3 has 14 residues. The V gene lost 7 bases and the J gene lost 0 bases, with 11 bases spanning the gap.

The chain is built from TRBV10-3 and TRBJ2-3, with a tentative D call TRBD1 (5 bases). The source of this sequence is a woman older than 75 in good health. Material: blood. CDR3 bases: TGTGCCATCACCGAAGGGGCGAGCACAGATACGCAGTATTTT. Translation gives CAITEGASTDTQYF.